The 5 T cell receptor beta chains presented below share a single source sample, sequenced in a study of T cell clonality in common variable immunodeficiency. Sequencing used immunoSEQ multiplex PCR; TCRdb keeps in-frame clones, though not all of them. The sample holds about 44,000 clones, and no clone turns up only once. Sequencing input: peripheral blood mononuclear cells. These receptor sequences come from a person between 18 and 75 years old in good health.

This clone was counted ten times or more. Incomplete CDR3 DNA: TGTGCCAGCAGTGGGGACAGGGCGACTAATGAAAAA. Amino acid sequence: CASSGDRATNEK. The whole CDR3 is CASSGDRATNEKLFF. The rearrangement uses TRBV6-1 and TRBJ1-4; the match to TRBD1 covers 9 bases. The read ends 3 residues early relative to the CDR3; the germline J gene fills the gap. The CDR3 loop spans 15 amino acids. Per germline, CDR1 MNHNS and CDR2 SASEGT. V gave up 4 bases and J gave up 2 bases; unmatched junction bases: 2.

This clone was observed at least ten times. The sequence runs out 3 residues before the end of the CDR3; the remainder is reconstructed from the germline J gene. The chain recombines TRBV7-2 with TRBJ1-1, with D unclear. This CDR3 contains 11 residues. From germline, CDR1 is SGHTA and CDR2 FQGNSA. V was pared by 5 bases and J by 3 bases, with 4 bases between. Partial CDR3 DNA: TGTGCCAGCAGCCCGTACACTGAA. Translation gives CASSPYTE. The CDR3 in its entirety is CASSPYTEAFF.

This clone appeared many times. The sequenced part of the CDR3 DNA is TGTGCCAGCAGCTTGTTGGGACAGGGGGTAACTGAA. Residues: CASSLLGQGVTE. The CDR3 in full is CASSLLGQGVTEAFF. The chain joins TRBV5-4 to TRBJ1-1, with 11 bases aligning to TRBD1. The sequenced fragment ends 3 residues before the CDR3 boundary, so the rest is inferred from the germline J gene. The CDR3 has 15 residues. Per the germline V gene, CDR1 is SGHNT and CDR2 is YYREEE (reference sequence). V was pared by 1 base and J by 5 bases, with 4 bases of the junction left unmatched.

This clone was observed at least ten times. The CDR3 protein is CASSRTQETQYF. Incomplete CDR3 DNA: TGTGCCAGTAGCCGCACTCAAGAGACC. The chain carries TRBV19 and TRBJ2-5; no firm D call. With the read ending 3 residues before the CDR3 end, the germline J gene is used to fill in that end. The length of the CDR3 is 12 residues. V dropped 6 bases and J dropped 2 bases, with 7 bases sitting between them. CDR1 and CDR2 (germline): LNHDA, SQIVND (reference sequence). Combining the CDR3 with reference TRBV19 and TRBJ2-5 gives the whole variable domain DGGITQSPKYLFRKEGQNVTLSCEQNLNHDAMYWYRQDPGQGLRLIYYSQIVNDFQKGDIAEGYSVSREKKESFPLTVTSAQKNPTAFYLCASSRTQETQYFGPGTRLLVL.

This clone was detected ten times or more. The read ends 3 residues before the CDR3 terminus; that terminus is restored from the germline J gene. The chain carries TRBV15 and TRBJ1-5; 9 nucleotides line up with TRBD1. The germline V gene has CDR1 LNHNV and CDR2 YYDKDF (reference sequence). The V and J ends lost 5 bases and 0 bases, in that order; junction bases with no gene match: 11. The CDR3 is 18 residues long. CDR3 residues: CATSVPRTGVISNQPQHF. CDR3 DNA, as far as it was read: TGTGCCACCAGCGTCCCGAGGACAGGGGTAATTAGCAATCAGCCC.